The entry that follows covers one T cell receptor (beta chain) sequence. Its antigen remains unknown. Using immunoSEQ multiplex PCR, the repertoire was profiled, and TCRdb retains in-frame clones only, with some absent. The sample contains 80,000 to 100,000 clones, approximately 86% of which appear only once. J was trimmed by 2 bases and V by 1 base; bases with no gene match: 6. The CDR3 length is 16 residues. CDR1 is ENHRY and CDR2 is SYGVKD in the germline V gene. The data derive from a study of T cell responses to AZD1222 COVID-19 vaccine. In the study overall: Pooling was applied to second doses at about 4 or about 12 weeks. Points from the study as a whole: Clonal diversity was possibly underestimated; the donors were predominantly white British and more often female. Nearly half of spike-specific TCRs reportedly target unmutated variant regions. Spike-specific TCR breadth and depth grew following two AZD1222 doses.

V usage is TRBV10-3 and J usage is TRBJ1-1; the match to TRBD1 covers 8 bases. This specimen was peripheral blood, taken on day 0 of AZD1222 vaccination. The receptor was isolated from an adult in good health. CDR3 loop: CAISEYSDRENTEAFF. DNA of the CDR3: TGTGCCATCAGTGAGTATTCGGACAGGGAAAACACTGAAGCTTTCTTT.